The TCR beta chain described here comes from a study of identical twins. Study conclusions and caveats: The study drew conclusions from cross-sectional statistical analysis, not from following the same donors.

This clonotype was counted many times. Its antigen is unknown. CDR3 size: 13 residues. Trimming pared 3 bases from V and 5 bases from J, leaving 13 bases between. The germline CDR1 and CDR2 sequences are DFQATT and SNEGSKA (reference sequence). TCRdb redid the calling of the 5' RACE reads with MiXCR, one entry per CDR3 protein. The repertoire has 200,000 to 250,000 distinct CDR3 sequences, roughly an eighth of them found once; the top ten carry 8.5% to 10%. Input material: memory (CD45RO+) T cells sorted from blood. The TCR comes from a woman between 18 and 29 years old in good health. V and J are TRBV20-1 and TRBJ2-5, with D possibly TRBD2 on 6 matching bases. DNA of the CDR3: TGCAGTGCTAGCGGAGGGTGGGGGGAGACCCAGTACTTC. As protein: CSASGGWGETQYF.